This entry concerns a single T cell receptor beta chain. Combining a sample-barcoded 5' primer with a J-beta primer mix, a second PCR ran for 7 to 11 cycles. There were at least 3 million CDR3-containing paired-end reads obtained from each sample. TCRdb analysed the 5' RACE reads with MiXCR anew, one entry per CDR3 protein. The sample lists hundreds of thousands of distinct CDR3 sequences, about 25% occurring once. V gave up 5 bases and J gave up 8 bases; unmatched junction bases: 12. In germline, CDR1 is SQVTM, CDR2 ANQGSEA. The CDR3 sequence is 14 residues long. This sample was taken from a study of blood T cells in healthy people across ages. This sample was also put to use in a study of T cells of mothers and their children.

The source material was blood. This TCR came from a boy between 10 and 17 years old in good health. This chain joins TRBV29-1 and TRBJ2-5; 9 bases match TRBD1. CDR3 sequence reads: CSVWDRASRDTQYF. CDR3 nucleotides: TGCAGCGTTTGGGACAGGGCATCAAGAGATACCCAGTACTTC.